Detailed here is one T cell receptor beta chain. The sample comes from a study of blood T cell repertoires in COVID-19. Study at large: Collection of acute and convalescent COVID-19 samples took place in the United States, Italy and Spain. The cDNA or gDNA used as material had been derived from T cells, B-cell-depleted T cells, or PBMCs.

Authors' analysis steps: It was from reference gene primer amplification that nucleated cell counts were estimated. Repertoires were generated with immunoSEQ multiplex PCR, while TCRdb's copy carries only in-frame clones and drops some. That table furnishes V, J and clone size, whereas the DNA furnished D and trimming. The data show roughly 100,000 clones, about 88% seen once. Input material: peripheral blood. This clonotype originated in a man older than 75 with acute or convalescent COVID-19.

CDR3 protein: CASSSYVTGAVEAFF. The CDR3 DNA sequence: TGTGCCAGCAGTTCCTATGTGACAGGGGCGGTTGAAGCTTTCTTT. This chain connects TRBV6-5 to TRBJ1-1; TRBD1 matches 8 bases. Losses at the gene ends were 4 bases for V and 7 bases for J; bases not matched to a gene: 11. This CDR3 spans 15 amino acids. Germline CDR1 MNHEY, CDR2 SVGAGI.